This entry lists 19 T cell receptor beta chains sequenced from one sample in a study of T cell repertoires in cytomegalovirus infection. For these receptors, no antigen is known. TCRdb fed the reads into MiXCR, producing one record per CDR3 protein. The profile shows nearly 700,000 distinct CDR3 sequences, about 33% of them singletons. Sequences were derived from cultured PBMCs, sampled from culture after CMV antigen stimulation. The receptor set was obtained from a human donor in good health (CMV status not recorded). Some clones in this sample may be carry-over from other donors' samples.

This clonotype was observed many times. This rearrangement joins TRBV7-2 to TRBJ1-1; D not certain. CDR3 length: 12 residues. From germline, CDR1 is SGHTA and CDR2 FQGNSA. Trimming stripped 2 bases from V and 1 base from J, with 2 bases between. The CDR3 loop reads CASSLQNTEAFF. In DNA form, the CDR3 reads TGTGCCAGCAGCTTACAGAACACTGAAGCTTTCTTT. The full variable domain, in which reference TRBV7-2 and TRBJ1-1 provide the parts outside the CDR3, is GAGVSQSPSNKVTEKGKDVELRCDPISGHTALYWYRQSLGQGLEFLIYFQGNSAPDKSGLPSDRFSAERTGGSVSTLTIQRTQQEDSAVYLCASSLQNTEAFFGQGTRLTVV.

V is TRBV19 and J is TRBJ1-2; 8 bases match TRBD1. This CDR3 is built from 15 residues. The germline CDR1 and CDR2 sequences are LNHDA and SQIVND (reference sequence). The junction had 8 bases not matched to a gene; V was cut back by 6 bases and J by 2 bases. CDR3 nucleotide sequence: TGTGCCAGTAGCATCCAGGGGGCATCAAACTATGGCTACACCTTC. Translation gives CASSIQGASNYGYTF.

This clonotype was counted a few times. This rearrangement joins TRBV5-1 to TRBJ2-1; D is uncertain. From germline, CDR1 is SGHRS and CDR2 YFSETQ. The V and J ends lost 7 bases and 0 bases respectively, with 8 bases between them. CDR3 length: 13 amino acids. CDR3 DNA: TGCGCCAGCGCGGCGAGCTCCTACAATGAGCAGTTCTTC. Amino acids: CASAASSYNEQFF.

This clonotype was seen a handful of times. V and J are TRBV7-8 and TRBJ2-7; TRBD2 matches 8 bases. CDR1 and CDR2 from the germline V gene are SGHVS and FQNEAQ. The CDR3 consists of 13 residues. J lost 7 bases, V lost 5 bases, and 7 bases had no gene match. DNA for the CDR3: TGTGCCAGCAGCCAGCGTAGCGGGGATGAGCAGTACTTC. Its protein product is CASSQRSGDEQYF.

This clonotype was found a few times. The rearrangement joins TRBV6-8 to TRBJ1-5; no clear D. Germline CDR1 reads MNHGY; CDR2 reads SAAAGT. Between the trimmed V and J ends, which lost 10 bases and 8 bases, there was a span of 18 bases. The CDR3 is 13 residues long. In DNA form, the CDR3 reads TGTGCCAATAACGGGCACCGGGCAGAGCCCCAGCATTTT. It codes for CANNGHRAEPQHF.

This chain joins TRBV10-3 and TRBJ2-7; 12 nucleotides match TRBD2. There are 16 residues in the CDR3. Germline values: CDR1 ENHRY, CDR2 SYGVKD. The J segment lost 0 bases and the V segment lost 6 bases, leaving 6 bases of the junction unmatched. The CDR3 DNA is TGTGCCATCAGACAAACTAGCGGGAGGACCTCCTACGAGCAGTACTTC. It encodes CAIRQTSGRTSYEQYF.

The chain links TRBV5-4 to TRBJ2-7; TRBD2 matches at 10 bases. The germline CDR1 and CDR2 sequences are SGHNT and YYREEE (reference sequence). With 3 bases clipped from V and 2 bases from J, the junction kept 5 bases outside the gene matches. This CDR3 region has 15 residues. In nucleotides, the CDR3 is TGTGCCAGCAGCTCTACTAGCGGGAATGCCTACGAGCAGTACTTC. This codes for CASSSTSGNAYEQYF.

The rearrangement joins TRBV7-9 to TRBJ1-5, with 8 bases matching TRBD1. This CDR3 contains 19 residues. In germline, CDR1 is SEHNR, CDR2 FQNEAQ (reference sequence). Unmatched junction bases numbered 19, after V lost 3 bases and J lost 6 bases. Written as DNA, the CDR3 is TGTGCCAGCAGCTTGACCGGGACAGGTAGTCGCATAGGCGGTCAGCCCCAGCATTTT. Translated: CASSLTGTGSRIGGQPQHF. The entire variable domain, with the rest obtained from reference TRBV7-9 and TRBJ1-5, is as follows: DTGVSQNPRHKITKRGQNVTFRCDPISEHNRLYWYRQTLGQGPEFLTYFQNEAQLEKSRLLSDRFSAERPKGSFSTLEIQRTEQGDSAMYLCASSLTGTGSRIGGQPQHFGDGTRLSIL.

A single count supports this clonotype. V usage is TRBV20-1 and J usage is TRBJ1-1, with TRBD1 as a possible D gene (5 bases). Trimming stripped 1 base from V and 1 base from J, with 13 bases between. Germline V gene data show CDR1 as DFQATT and CDR2 as SNEGSKA (reference sequence). The CDR3 covers 15 residues. The CDR3 here is CSARAAGAKNTEAFF. The CDR3 region has the DNA TGCAGTGCTAGAGCGGCCGGGGCAAAGAACACTGAAGCTTTCTTT.

This clonotype was observed at least ten times. The chain joins TRBV12-3 or TRBV12-4 to TRBJ2-5; no firm D call. The CDR3 is 12 amino acids. The V end was cut by 5 bases, the J end by 7 bases, with 11 bases between. CDR3 DNA sequence: TGTGCCAGCAGTCGCAATTTGGGGACCCAGTACTTC. Its translation: CASSRNLGTQYF.

This chain uses TRBV6-6 with TRBJ2-3; the D gene is possibly TRBD2 (7 bases). The CDR3 totals 15 residues. The V end lost 2 bases, the J end lost 1 base, and 10 bases lay between the germline ends. CDR1 MNHNY and CDR2 SVGAGI come from the germline V gene (reference sequence). CDR3 residues: CASSYAGAGTDTQYF. The CDR3 bases are TGTGCCAGCAGTTACGCGGGGGCCGGCACAGATACGCAGTATTTT.

The CDR3: CASSDRSKSTEAFF. CDR3 DNA: TGTGCCAGCAGCGACAGATCGAAGAGCACTGAAGCTTTCTTT. J is TRBJ1-1 and V is TRBV2; D may be TRBD1 (5 bases). Trimming took 6 bases from V and 4 from J, leaving 15 bases between them. Germline assignment: CDR1 SNHLY and CDR2 FYNNEI. This CDR3 contains 14 residues.

This rearrangement joins TRBV5-4 to TRBJ2-2; TRBD2 might be the D (5 bases). The germline CDR1 and CDR2 sequences are SGHNT and YYREEE (reference sequence). CDR3 length: 14 residues. Trimming removed 7 bases at V and 8 bases at J, with 18 bases between. The CDR3 DNA is TGTGCCAGCGGCTCCGGACGGAGAGGGGGGGAGCTGTTTTTT. Translating gives CASGSGRRGGELFF. Combining the CDR3 with reference TRBV5-4 and TRBJ2-2 gives the whole variable domain ETGVTQSPTHLIKTRGQQVTLRCSSQSGHNTVSWYQQALGQGPQFIFQYYREEENGRGNFPPRFSGLQFPNYSSELNVNALELDDSALYLCASGSGRRGGELFFGEGSRLTVL.

The rearrangement joins TRBV7-8 to TRBJ1-4; perhaps TRBD1 as D (6 bases). Trimming stripped 5 bases from V and 5 bases from J, with 15 bases between. This CDR3 is built from 15 residues. Germline-derived CDR1 and CDR2 are SGHVS and FQNEAQ. CDR3 in DNA: TGTGCCAGCAGCCCACCCGGGGGCCTCAATGAAAAACTGTTTTTT. Protein sequence: CASSPPGGLNEKLFF.

This clonotype was seen a few times. The rearrangement uses TRBV12-3 or TRBV12-4 and TRBJ1-1; a weak D match, TRBD1 (5 bases). The CDR3 runs 13 residues. V was trimmed by 6 bases and J by 0 bases, leaving 8 bases between them. The CDR3: CASSGTLNTEAFF. The CDR3, as DNA: TGTGCCAGCAGCGGGACTTTGAACACTGAAGCTTTCTTT.

Only a few counts were recorded for this clonotype. The chain employs TRBV29-1 and TRBJ1-1, with a possible D match to TRBD1 (5 bases). This CDR3 is 12 amino acids long. V was clipped by 8 bases and J by 1 base, with 11 bases between them. Germline CDR1 is SQVTM and CDR2 is ANQGSEA. CDR3 nucleotide sequence: TGCAGCACTTGGGACGGGAACACTGAAGCTTTCTTT. Its protein is CSTWDGNTEAFF.

J is TRBJ1-5 and V is TRBV19, with TRBD1 matching over 9 bases. V was pared by 9 bases and J by 7 bases, with 10 bases of the junction left unmatched. Looked up from germline, CDR1 is LNHDA and CDR2 is SQIVND (reference sequence). CDR3 length equals 14 residues. Written as DNA, the CDR3 is TGTGCCAGCAAGGGACAGGGTGCGGGACAGCCCCAGCATTTT. Protein: CASKGQGAGQPQHF.

Notes on this clonotype: At one boundary the junction diverges from the germline segment, which might be a read error. This rearrangement joins TRBV5-3 to TRBJ1-1; D gene unclear. TRBV5-3 is an ORF; its function is uncertain. The CDR3 has 15 residues. This chain's CDR3 is CASSLTGSWNTEAFF. As DNA, the CDR3 is TGTGCCAGCAGCTTGACGGGGAGTTGGAACACTGAAGCTTTCTTT.

The chain employs TRBV7-6 and TRBJ1-1, with D hard to call. Germline V gene data show CDR1 as SGHVS and CDR2 as FNYEAQ. V shed 6 bases and J shed 0 bases, with 20 bases lying between them. The CDR3 covers 17 residues. The CDR3 coding sequence is TGTGCCAGCAGTCTAAGACGCCCAGGTACCATGAACACTGAAGCTTTCTTT. Translated: CASSLRRPGTMNTEAFF.